This T cell receptor (beta chain) was documented in a study of blood T cell repertoires in COVID-19. Profiling relied on immunoSEQ multiplex PCR, and the TCRdb table lists in-frame clones only, not all of them. The sample lists roughly 310,000 clones; 75% to 90% were seen once. V shed 5 bases, J shed 9 bases, and the junction held 4 bases outside the gene matches. Germline CDR1 MNHNY, CDR2 SVGAGI (reference sequence). CDR3 length equals 13 residues. Only one count was recorded for this clone. Material: peripheral blood. The rearrangement uses TRBV6-6 and TRBJ1-6; 7 nucleotides line up with TRBD1. The receptor was isolated from a woman in her 30s with COVID-19, enrolled during active disease. The CDR3 loop reads CASSPDRASPLHF. The CDR3 DNA is TGTGCCAGCAGTCCCGACAGGGCTTCACCCCTCCACTTT.